A selection of T cell receptor beta chains follows, all from one sample in a study of blood T cell repertoires in COVID-19. The protocol was immunoSEQ multiplex PCR, while the TCRdb copy is restricted to in-frame clones and leaves out a portion. Among 50,000 to 60,000 clones listed, 87% were seen once. Material for sequencing was peripheral blood. Source of these receptors: a man in his forties with COVID-19, enrolled during active disease. CDR3s include the opening cysteine and the closing phenylalanine or tryptophan. A D gene is named only where the DNA matches it firmly. Expanded clones get a size class; other rows say once, few or many, or leave the size out.

>TRBV14|TRBJ2-3|.|TRBD1
CASSQASTGWAGTDTQYF
TGTGCCAGCAGCCAGGCCTCGACAGGGTGGGCAGGCACAGATACGCAGTATTTT
>TRBV7-3|TRBJ1-2|.|TRBD1
CASSPDRGQGGYTF
TGTGCCAGCAGCCCTGACAGGGGGCAGGGTGGCTACACCTTC
>TRBV19|TRBJ1-1|.|.
CASSTFTGVPEAFF
.
>TRBV12-3/TRBV12-4|TRBJ2-4|.|TRBD2
CASSLSGGSIQYF
TGTGCCAGCAGTTTATCGGGGGGGAGCATTCAGTACTTC
>TRBV19|TRBJ2-5|.|.
CASSIANRVQETQYF
TGTGCCAGTAGTATAGCGAACAGGGTCCAAGAGACCCAGTACTTC
>TRBV30|TRBJ2-5|.|.
CAWSVFGGGETQYF
TGTGCCTGGAGTGTCTTTGGGGGCGGAGAGACCCAGTACTTC
>TRBV10-3|TRBJ1-2|.|.
CATWGGTPATANYGYTF
TGTGCCACCTGGGGGGGGACACCCGCTACCGCTAACTATGGCTACACCTTC
>TRBV5-4|TRBJ1-6|.|TRBD1
CASSVRDRTSPLHF
TGTGCCAGCAGCGTCCGGGACAGGACTTCACCCCTCCACTTT
>TRBV19|TRBJ1-4|.|TRBD1
CASRPEGQATNEKLFF
TGTGCCAGTAGGCCGGAAGGACAGGCAACTAATGAAAAACTGTTTTTT
>TRBV19|TRBJ1-2|.|TRBD1
CASSRGQGLNYGYTF
TGTGCCAGTAGTCGAGGACAGGGCCTTAACTATGGCTACACCTTC
>TRBV6-6|TRBJ1-5|once|.
CASSYSEGNQPQHF
TGTGCCAGCAGTTACTCGGAGGGGAATCAGCCCCAGCATTTT
>TRBV19|TRBJ1-4|.|.
CATRPGTHEKLFF
TGTGCCACACGACCGGGTACCCATGAAAAACTGTTTTTT
>TRBV11-2|TRBJ2-5|.|.
CASSREGARGWTQYF
TGTGCCAGCAGCCGAGAAGGGGCCAGGGGATGGACCCAGTACTTC
>TRBV7-7|TRBJ2-3|.|TRBD1
CASSFSGQPTDTQYF
TGTGCTAGCAGCTTCTCGGGACAGCCCACAGATACGCAGTATTTT
>TRBV30|TRBJ1-5|.|TRBD1
CAYSGTGLTQPQHF
TGTGCCTACTCGGGGACAGGGCTAACTCAGCCCCAGCATTTT
>TRBV4-2|TRBJ2-7|.|TRBD1
CASSQDGGGTGAYEQYF
TGTGCCAGCAGCCAAGATGGAGGGGGGACAGGAGCCTACGAGCAGTACTTC
>TRBV7-9|TRBJ2-1|.|TRBD2
CASSPPEGLAGVSHNEQFF
TGTGCCAGCAGCCCACCCGAGGGACTAGCGGGAGTGTCCCACAATGAGCAGTTCTTC
>TRBV10-3|TRBJ1-6|.|.
CAISPKGGTTYNSPLHF
TGTGCCATCAGTCCCAAGGGGGGGACAACCTATAATTCACCCCTCCACTTT
>TRBV3-1/TRBV3-2|TRBJ1-2|.|.
CASSQGAVRNYGYTF
TGTGCCAGCAGCCAGGGGGCAGTACGGAACTATGGCTACACCTTC
>TRBV30|TRBJ2-7|.|.
CAWVQGRHEQYF
TGTGCCTGGGTACAAGGGAGGCACGAGCAGTACTTC
>TRBV4-1|TRBJ1-4|.|.
CASSQAAASTNEKLFF
TGCGCCAGCAGCCAAGCTGCCGCGTCAACTAATGAAAAACTGTTTTTT
>TRBV5-1|TRBJ2-3|.|.
CASSTGWSTDTQYF
TGCGCCAGCAGCACGGGGTGGAGCACAGATACGCAGTATTTT
>TRBV5-6|TRBJ2-7|once|.
CASSLASGGSSYEQYF
TGTGCCAGCAGCTTGGCTTCAGGGGGGAGCTCCTACGAGCAGTACTTC
>TRBV5-6|TRBJ2-1|.|.
CASSRGRDTSSYNEQFF
TGTGCCAGCAGCCGGGGCCGGGACACCAGCTCCTACAATGAGCAGTTCTTC
>TRBV2|TRBJ2-3|.|.
CASSAPAESTDTQYF
TGTGCCAGCAGTGCTCCAGCGGAGAGCACAGATACGCAGTATTTT
>TRBV7-9|TRBJ2-7|.|TRBD1
CASSLEGGPAYEQYF
TGTGCCAGCAGCTTAGAAGGGGGCCCAGCCTACGAGCAGTACTTC
>TRBV5-6|TRBJ2-5|.|TRBD2
CASSFPLSGGLQETQYF
TGTGCCAGCAGCTTTCCCCTTAGCGGGGGCCTCCAAGAGACCCAGTACTTC
>TRBV5-1|TRBJ1-1|.|.
CASSLSHAANTEAFF
TGCGCCAGCAGCTTGAGCCATGCCGCGAACACTGAAGCTTTCTTT
>TRBV7-9|TRBJ1-5|.|TRBD1
CASSLVGQGNNQPQHF
TGTGCCAGCAGCTTAGTGGGACAGGGTAACAATCAGCCCCAGCATTTT
>TRBV11-2|TRBJ2-1|once|TRBD2
CASSQTSGRAPQFF
TGTGCCAGCAGCCAAACTAGCGGGAGGGCCCCTCAGTTCTTC
>TRBV2|TRBJ2-3|.|.
CASSLGGRGTDTQYF
TGTGCCAGCAGCCTGGGCGGCAGGGGCACAGATACGCAGTATTTT
>TRBV30|TRBJ1-3|.|.
CAWMSGSSSGNTIYF
TGTGCCTGGATGTCGGGGTCGAGCTCTGGAAACACCATATATTTT
>TRBV2|TRBJ2-7|.|.
CASSEAEGVKQYF
TGTGCCAGCAGTGAAGCGGAAGGGGTCAAGCAGTACTTC
>TRBV29-1|TRBJ2-5|.|TRBD2
CSGWEAGGSKTQYF
TGCAGCGGATGGGAGGCGGGAGGGTCTAAGACCCAGTACTTC
>TRBV6-6|TRBJ2-2|.|TRBD2
CASSHPGSGGLNTGELFF
TGTGCCAGCAGTCACCCAGGCAGCGGGGGTCTAAACACCGGGGAGCTGTTTTTT
>TRBV19|TRBJ2-5|.|TRBD2
CASSLPHGGNLRGETQYF
TGTGCCAGTAGTCTCCCCCACGGGGGGAACCTCCGGGGGGAGACCCAGTACTTC
>TRBV6-5|TRBJ1-6|.|.
CASSSMGANSPLHF
TGTGCCAGCAGTTCCATGGGGGCTAATTCACCCCTCCACTTT
>TRBV20-1|TRBJ2-1|.|TRBD2
CSASGSGAGINNEQFF
TGCAGTGCTAGTGGTAGCGGGGCAGGAATTAACAATGAGCAGTTCTTC
>TRBV30|TRBJ1-2|.|.
CAWSVGRGRGYTF
TGTGCCTGGAGTGTGGGGAGGGGCCGCGGCTACACCTTC
>TRBV7-9|TRBJ2-1|.|TRBD2
CASSVSGTSSYNEQFF
TGTGCCAGCAGCGTTAGCGGGACGAGCTCCTACAATGAGCAGTTCTTC
>TRBV11-3|TRBJ2-3|.|TRBD1
CASSPGTGPTDTQYF
TGTGCCAGCAGCCCGGGGACAGGGCCGACAGATACGCAGTATTTT
>TRBV2|TRBJ1-2|.|.
CASRLGGGLNGYTF
TGTGCCAGTAGACTTGGCGGGGGGCTAAATGGCTACACCTTC
>TRBV29-1|TRBJ2-5|.|.
CSVGVSETQYF
TGCAGCGTTGGAGTTTCAGAGACCCAGTACTTC
>TRBV9|TRBJ1-3|.|.
CASSVDPAPGAGGNTIYF
TGTGCCAGCAGCGTAGACCCCGCTCCCGGTGCTGGTGGAAACACCATATATTTT